One sample yielded the 23 T cell receptor beta chains listed below, sequenced in a study of shared clonotypes between healthy human individuals. Here immunoSEQ multiplex PCR was the method, and the copy in TCRdb shows in-frame clones only, minus some. The sample records about 1.5 million clones, 95% to 99% being singletons. The sequenced sample consisted of naive CD4+ T cells sorted from blood. Subset given: CD45RA+ positively selected. Receptor source: a man aged 25 to 40 in good health.

In DNA form, the CDR3 reads TGTGCCAGTCGAAGGGGGAACATGAACACTGAAGCTTTCTTT. Translating gives CASRRGNMNTEAFF. The V gene is TRBV6-6, the J gene TRBJ1-1, with D perhaps TRBD1 (6 bases). The CDR3 loop spans 14 amino acids. The V gene lost 9 bases and the J gene lost 0 bases, with 14 bases spanning the gap. CDR1 and CDR2 from the germline V gene are MNHNY and SVGAGI (reference sequence).

J is TRBJ2-7 and V is TRBV28, with 12 bases matching TRBD2. V lost 6 bases to trimming and J lost 5 bases; unmatched junction nucleotides: 11. Per the germline V gene, CDR1 is MDHEN and CDR2 is SYDVKM. This CDR3 is built from 16 residues. The CDR3 nucleotides are TGTGCCAGCAGCCGAATCGGGACTAGCGGGTTCCACGAGCAGTACTTC. Residues: CASSRIGTSGFHEQYF.

This sequence joins TRBV11-2 and TRBJ2-7; possible D gene TRBD2, 5 bases. This CDR3 is 15 amino acids long. The germline V gene has CDR1 SGHAT and CDR2 FQNNGV. Trimming removed 5 bases from V and 0 bases from J, with 14 bases in between. The CDR3 DNA reads as TGTGCCAGCAGCATTAGCTCCGGGGTCTCCTACGAGCAGTACTTC. It translates to CASSISSGVSYEQYF.

As regards this clone: A junction end diverges from the germline sequence, so it may reflect a read error. This chain uses TRBV7-7 with TRBJ2-3, with 7 bases fitting TRBD1. CDR1 is SSHAT, CDR2 FNYEAQ, per germline (reference sequence). The CDR3 is 13 residues long. The CDR3 here is CASSKTGTDTQYF. DNA for the CDR3: TGTGCTAGCAGCAAGACAGGGACAGATACGCAGTATTTT. Full variable domain (remainder filled in from reference TRBV7-7 and TRBJ2-3): GAGVSQSPRYKVTKRGQDVTLRCDPISSHATLYWYQQALGQGPEFLTYFNYEAQPDKSGLPSDRFSAERPEGSISTLTIQRTEQRDSAMYRCASSKTGTDTQYFGPGTRLTVL.

This clone was seen only once. The chain combines TRBV7-9 with TRBJ1-1; D is unclear. The CDR3 spans 14 residues. V was clipped by 5 bases and J by 4 bases, with 14 bases between them. Germline V lookup: CDR1 SEHNR, CDR2 FQNEAQ (reference sequence). The CDR3 region has the DNA TGTGCCAGCAGCCGATTCGTGGGGAGCACTGAAGCTTTCTTT. It translates to CASSRFVGSTEAFF.

This chain's CDR3 is CASSLKEGYGYTF. Here the CDR3 DNA reads TGTGCCAGCAGCTTAAAGGAGGGCTATGGCTACACCTTC. The V and J genes are TRBV6-4 and TRBJ1-2; D ambiguous. V dropped 6 bases and J dropped 4 bases, with 12 bases sitting between them. CDR1 and CDR2 (germline): MRHNA, SNTAGT. There are 13 residues in the CDR3.

V usage is TRBV28 and J usage is TRBJ2-1; TRBD2 matches 8 bases. The junction had 10 bases not matched to a gene; V was cut back by 6 bases and J by 9 bases. The CDR3 has 14 residues. Germline assignment: CDR1 MDHEN and CDR2 SYDVKM. CDR3 residues: CASSAGTRFSEQFF. The CDR3, as DNA: TGTGCCAGCAGCGCCGGGACTAGGTTTAGTGAGCAGTTCTTC.

The rearrangement joins TRBV6-1 to TRBJ2-7, with 10 bases aligning to TRBD2. This CDR3 is built from 15 residues. V gave up 6 bases and J gave up 3 bases; unmatched junction bases: 8. Germline V gene sequence: CDR1 MNHNS, CDR2 SASEGT. In DNA, the CDR3 is TGTGCCAGCAGGGTACTAGCGGGGTGGGTCTACGAGCAGTACTTC. As protein: CASRVLAGWVYEQYF.

V is TRBV30 and J is TRBJ1-1, with TRBD1 matching over 7 bases. The germline CDR1 and CDR2 sequences are GTSNPN and SVGIG (reference sequence). V lost 2 bases, J lost 4 bases, and 1 base stayed unmatched. The CDR3 covers 12 residues. The CDR3 DNA is TGTGCCTGGAGTAAGGGGGCCACTGAAGCTTTCTTT. Translated: CAWSKGATEAFF. Looking up the rest from reference TRBV30 and TRBJ1-1 gives the full variable domain: SQTIHQWPATLVQPVGSPLSLECTVEGTSNPNLYWYRQAAGRGLQLLFYSVGIGQISSEVPQNLSASRPQDRQFILSSKKLLLSDSGFYLCAWSKGATEAFFGQGTRLTVV.

This clone occurred once. The chain employs TRBV30 and TRBJ1-1, with TRBD1 matching 8 bases. This CDR3 is built from 11 residues. Per the germline V gene, CDR1 is GTSNPN and CDR2 is SVGIG (reference sequence). J was trimmed by 9 bases and V by 7 bases; bases with no gene match: 7. CDR3 DNA sequence: TGTGCCTCACAGGACAGGGCGAAAGCTTTCTTT. It codes for CASQDRAKAFF.

The V call is TRBV6-5, the J call TRBJ2-7; 8 bases align to TRBD1. The CDR3 sequence is 13 residues long. Germline trimming cut 1 base from V and 4 bases from J; bases unmatched to any gene: 0. Germline CDR1 MNHEY, CDR2 SVGAGI. Here the CDR3 DNA reads TGTGCCAGCAGTTACTACAGGGGGTACGAGCAGTACTTC. Translating gives CASSYYRGYEQYF.

Notes on this clone: At one end, the junction sequence differs from germline, possibly due to a read error. The sample holds other DNA sequences that translate to the same CDR3. The rearrangement joins TRBV7-7 to TRBJ2-7; D possibly uses TRBD1 or TRBD2 (5 bases each). The CDR3 is 12 residues long. Germline assignment: CDR1 SSHAT and CDR2 FNYEAQ (reference sequence). The CDR3 region has the DNA TGTGCTAGCAGCCCTGGGGGCTACGAGCAGTACTTC. It specifies CASSPGGYEQYF. Together with reference TRBV7-7 and TRBJ2-7, the CDR3 gives the full variable domain: GAGVSQSPRYKVTKRGQDVTLRCDPISSHATLYWYQQALGQGPEFLTYFNYEAQPDKSGLPSDRFSAERPEGSISTLTIQRTEQRDSAMYRCASSPGGYEQYFGPGTRLTVT.

The chain couples TRBV5-5 to TRBJ2-1, with 9 nucleotides matching TRBD2. The CDR3 runs to 15 residues. V was pared by 4 bases and J by 0 bases, with 2 bases of the junction left unmatched. Germline CDR1 is SGHKS and CDR2 is YYEKEE (reference sequence). In nucleotides, the CDR3 is TGTGCCAGCAGCACGACTAGCGGCTCCTACAATGAGCAGTTCTTC. Protein sequence: CASSTTSGSYNEQFF.

The chain is built from TRBV18 and TRBJ2-4; 11 positions match TRBD1. Germline V gene data show CDR1 as KGHSH and CDR2 as LQKENI. CDR3 size: 16 residues. The junction had 1 base not matched to a gene; V was cut back by 3 bases and J by 0 bases. Here the CDR3 reads CASSPGQGGAKNIQYF. The DNA of the CDR3 is TGTGCCAGCTCACCGGGACAGGGGGGAGCCAAAAACATTCAGTACTTC.

The rearrangement uses TRBV19 and TRBJ2-7, with TRBD2 matching over 13 bases. Germline V gene sequence: CDR1 LNHDA, CDR2 SQIVND (reference sequence). The CDR3 spans 16 residues. V gave up 4 bases and J gave up 2 bases; unmatched junction bases: 5. CDR3: CASSTPTSGRAYEQYF. The CDR3, as DNA: TGTGCCAGTAGTACCCCTACTAGCGGGAGGGCCTACGAGCAGTACTTC.

The rearrangement links TRBV4-1 to TRBJ2-2; 8 positions agree with TRBD1. V was pared by 4 bases and J by 8 bases, with 21 bases of the junction left unmatched. This CDR3 is built from 19 residues. The germline V gene encodes CDR1 MGHRA and CDR2 YSYEKL. This chain's CDR3 is CASSRKGPREDRETGELFF. CDR3 DNA sequence: TGCGCCAGCAGCCGAAAAGGTCCGAGAGAGGACAGGGAGACAGGGGAGCTGTTTTTT.

The CDR3 nucleotides are TGTGCCAGCAAAAACGGACTAGCGGGTTTATACGAGCAGTACTTC. Amino acids: CASKNGLAGLYEQYF. The genes are TRBV27 and TRBJ2-7, with 11 bases aligning to TRBD2. V shed 7 bases and J 4 bases; nucleotides not matched to a gene: 9. The CDR3 is 15 amino acids. Germline lookup yields CDR1 MNHEY and CDR2 SMNVEV (reference sequence).

The gene calls are TRBV11-3 and TRBJ2-2; D may be TRBD1 (6 bases). The germline V gene has CDR1 SGHNT and CDR2 YENEEA. The CDR3 runs to 15 residues. Trimming cost V 5 bases and J 1 base, with 11 bases left between them. The CDR3 DNA sequence: TGTGCCAGCAGCCCCTCGGGACAGAACACCGGGGAGCTGTTTTTT. It encodes CASSPSGQNTGELFF.

The J gene is TRBJ2-1, the V gene TRBV7-2; 7 bases agree with TRBD2. Germline values: CDR1 SGHTA, CDR2 FQGNSA. V was clipped by 8 bases and J by 3 bases; unmatched bases: 7. The CDR3 is made up of 14 amino acids. The CDR3 coding sequence is TGTGCCAGCGGACGGGAGGTACACTACAATGAGCAGTTCTTC. It translates to CASGREVHYNEQFF.

The chain employs TRBV18 and TRBJ2-6, with TRBD2 matching 9 bases. The CDR3 totals 17 residues. From germline, CDR1 is KGHSH and CDR2 LQKENI. The J segment lost 2 bases and the V segment lost 3 bases, leaving 5 bases of the junction unmatched. The chain's CDR3 is CASSPLAGSAGANVLTF. CDR3 coding DNA: TGTGCCAGCTCACCTCTAGCGGGGTCTGCTGGGGCCAACGTCCTGACTTTC.

This clone was found once. This chain connects TRBV6-5 to TRBJ1-2; possible D gene TRBD1, 5 bases. CDR3 length: 12 amino acids. V gave up 5 bases and J gave up 8 bases, with 12 bases separating them. Looked up from germline, CDR1 is MNHEY and CDR2 is SVGAGI. CDR3 region: CASSIRDGGYTF. CDR3 coding DNA: TGTGCCAGCAGTATCCGGGACGGAGGCTACACCTTC.

The chain couples TRBV11-2 to TRBJ1-1; D is unresolved. V was trimmed by 3 bases and J by 2 bases, leaving 10 bases between them. This CDR3 region has 14 residues. The V gene's germline CDR1 is SGHAT and CDR2 FQNNGV. The CDR3 coding sequence is TGTGCCAGCAGCTTGTATTCGGGAAACACTGAAGCTTTCTTT. Its protein is CASSLYSGNTEAFF. Together with reference TRBV11-2 and TRBJ1-1, the CDR3 gives the full variable domain: EAGVAQSPRYKIIEKRQSVAFWCNPISGHATLYWYQQILGQGPKLLIQFQNNGVVDDSQLPKDRFSAERLKGVDSTLKIQPAKLEDSAVYLCASSLYSGNTEAFFGQGTRLTVV.

V usage is TRBV4-1 and J usage is TRBJ2-7; D may be TRBD1 (6 bases). The CDR3 is 14 residues long. CDR1 and CDR2 from the germline V gene are MGHRA and YSYEKL. V shed 1 base and J shed 6 bases, with 13 bases lying between them. The CDR3 nucleotides read TGCGCCAGCAGCCAAGTTACAACAGGGTCCGAGCAGTACTTC. This gives the protein CASSQVTTGSEQYF.